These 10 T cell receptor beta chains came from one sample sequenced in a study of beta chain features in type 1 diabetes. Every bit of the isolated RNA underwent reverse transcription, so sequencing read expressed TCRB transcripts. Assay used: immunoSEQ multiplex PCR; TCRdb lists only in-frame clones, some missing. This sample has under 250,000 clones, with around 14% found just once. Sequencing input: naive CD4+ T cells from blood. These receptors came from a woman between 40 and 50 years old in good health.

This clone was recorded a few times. Written as DNA, the CDR3 is TGTGCAAGTCGTCCCGACAGGGTCGTCTACGAGCAGTACTTC. This sequence encodes CASRPDRVVYEQYF. The chain couples TRBV12-2 to TRBJ2-7; TRBD1 is the table's D call, not checked against the DNA. TRBV12-2 is assigned pseudogene status. The CDR3 is 14 amino acids.

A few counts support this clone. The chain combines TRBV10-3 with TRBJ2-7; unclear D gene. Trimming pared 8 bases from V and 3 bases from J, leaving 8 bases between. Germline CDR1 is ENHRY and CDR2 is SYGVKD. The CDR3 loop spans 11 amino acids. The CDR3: CAIRSLYEQYF. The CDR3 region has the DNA TGTGCCATCCGTAGCCTCTACGAGCAGTACTTC.

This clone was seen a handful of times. In DNA form, the CDR3 reads TGTGCCAGCAGTTTATCGGTTTCCGCGGGATGGGCCTACGAGCAGTACTTC. This encodes CASSLSVSAGWAYEQYF. The chain is built from TRBV27 and TRBJ2-7, with a tentative D call TRBD2 (6 bases). The ends were cut back, 0 bases at V and 2 bases at J, with 17 bases in the middle. The CDR3 runs 17 residues. The germline V gene has CDR1 MNHEY and CDR2 SMNVEV (reference sequence).

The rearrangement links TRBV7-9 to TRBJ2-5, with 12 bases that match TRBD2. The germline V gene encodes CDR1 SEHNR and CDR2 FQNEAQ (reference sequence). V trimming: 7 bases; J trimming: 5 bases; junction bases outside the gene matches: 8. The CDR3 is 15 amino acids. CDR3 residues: CASITSGGIWETQYF. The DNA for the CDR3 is TGTGCCAGCATTACTAGCGGGGGGATTTGGGAGACCCAGTACTTC.

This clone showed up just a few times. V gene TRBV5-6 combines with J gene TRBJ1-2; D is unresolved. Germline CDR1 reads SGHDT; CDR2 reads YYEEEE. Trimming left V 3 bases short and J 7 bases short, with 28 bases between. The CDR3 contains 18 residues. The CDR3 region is CASSYYAGESIVLGGYTF. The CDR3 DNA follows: TGTGCCAGCAGCTACTACGCCGGGGAATCCATAGTGCTTGGTGGCTACACCTTC.

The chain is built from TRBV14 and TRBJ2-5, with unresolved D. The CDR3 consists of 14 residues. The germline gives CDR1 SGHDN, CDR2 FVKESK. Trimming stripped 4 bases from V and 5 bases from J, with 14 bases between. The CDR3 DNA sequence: TGTGCCAGCAGCCCGATACGCTTCGGGGAGACCCAGTACTTC. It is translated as CASSPIRFGETQYF.

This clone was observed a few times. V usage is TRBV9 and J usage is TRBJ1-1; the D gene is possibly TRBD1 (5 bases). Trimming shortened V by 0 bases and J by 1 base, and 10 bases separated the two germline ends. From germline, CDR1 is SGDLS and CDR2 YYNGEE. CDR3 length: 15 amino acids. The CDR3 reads CASSVEGQGNTEAFF. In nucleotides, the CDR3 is TGTGCCAGCAGCGTAGAAGGCCAGGGGAACACTGAAGCTTTCTTT.

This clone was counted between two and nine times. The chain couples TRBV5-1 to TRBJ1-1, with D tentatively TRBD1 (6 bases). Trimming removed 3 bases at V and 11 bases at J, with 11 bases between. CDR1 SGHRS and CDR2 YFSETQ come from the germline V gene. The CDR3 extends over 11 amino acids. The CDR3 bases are TGCGCCAGCAGCTCGACAGGACGCGCTTTCTTT. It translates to CASSSTGRAFF.

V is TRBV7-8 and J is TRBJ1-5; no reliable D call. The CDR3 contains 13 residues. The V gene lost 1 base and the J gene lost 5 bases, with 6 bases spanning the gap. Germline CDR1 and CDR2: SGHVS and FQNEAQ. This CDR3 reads CASSLELYQPQHF. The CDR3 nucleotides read TGTGCCAGCAGCTTAGAACTTTATCAGCCCCAGCATTTT. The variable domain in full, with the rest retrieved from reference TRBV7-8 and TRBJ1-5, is GAGVSQSPRYKVAKRGQDVALRCDPISGHVSLFWYQQALGQGPEFLTYFQNEAQLDKSGLPSDRFFAERPEGSVSTLKIQRTQQEDSAVYLCASSLELYQPQHFGDGTRLSIL.

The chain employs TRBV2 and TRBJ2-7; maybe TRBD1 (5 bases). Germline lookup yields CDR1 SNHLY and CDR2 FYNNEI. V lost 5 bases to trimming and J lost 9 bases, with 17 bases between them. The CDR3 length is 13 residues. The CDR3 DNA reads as TGTGCCAGCAGTCGACAGCTCCTACGAGGGCAGTACTTC. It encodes CASSRQLLRGQYF.